This TCR beta chain was observed in a study of cytomegalovirus exposure and HLA in healthy donors. J gave up 7 bases and V 4 bases, and 17 bases lay outside the gene matches. CDR3 length: 17 residues. Germline lookup yields CDR1 SGHVS and CDR2 FQNEAQ. Profiled with immunoSEQ multiplex PCR; TCRdb holds only in-frame clones, not every one. The repertoire consists of about 300,000 clones, with around 87% occurring once and the leading ten covering around 0.9%. The V call is TRBV7-8, the J call TRBJ1-2; 8 bases map to TRBD1. Specimen: PBMCs. This TCR was sampled from a woman between 18 and 30 years old in good health and CMV-seronegative. CDR3 residues: CASSYKSPGGDPLGYTF. The CDR3 region has the DNA TGTGCCAGCAGCTACAAAAGCCCAGGGGGCGACCCGCTTGGCTACACCTTC.